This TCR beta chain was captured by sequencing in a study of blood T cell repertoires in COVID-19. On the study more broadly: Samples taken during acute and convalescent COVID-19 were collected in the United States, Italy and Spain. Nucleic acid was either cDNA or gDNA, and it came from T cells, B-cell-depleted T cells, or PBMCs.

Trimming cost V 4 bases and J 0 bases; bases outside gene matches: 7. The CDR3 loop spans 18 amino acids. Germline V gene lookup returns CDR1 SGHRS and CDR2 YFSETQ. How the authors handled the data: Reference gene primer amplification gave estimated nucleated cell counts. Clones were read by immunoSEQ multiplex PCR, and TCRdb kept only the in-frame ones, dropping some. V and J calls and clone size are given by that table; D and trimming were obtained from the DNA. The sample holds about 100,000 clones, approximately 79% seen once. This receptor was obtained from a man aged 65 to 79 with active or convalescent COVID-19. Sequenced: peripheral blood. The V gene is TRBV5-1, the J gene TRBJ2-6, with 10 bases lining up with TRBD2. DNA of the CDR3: TGCGCCAGCAGCCTGATAGCGGGAGGCCGCTCTGGGGCCAACGTCCTGACTTTC. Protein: CASSLIAGGRSGANVLTF.